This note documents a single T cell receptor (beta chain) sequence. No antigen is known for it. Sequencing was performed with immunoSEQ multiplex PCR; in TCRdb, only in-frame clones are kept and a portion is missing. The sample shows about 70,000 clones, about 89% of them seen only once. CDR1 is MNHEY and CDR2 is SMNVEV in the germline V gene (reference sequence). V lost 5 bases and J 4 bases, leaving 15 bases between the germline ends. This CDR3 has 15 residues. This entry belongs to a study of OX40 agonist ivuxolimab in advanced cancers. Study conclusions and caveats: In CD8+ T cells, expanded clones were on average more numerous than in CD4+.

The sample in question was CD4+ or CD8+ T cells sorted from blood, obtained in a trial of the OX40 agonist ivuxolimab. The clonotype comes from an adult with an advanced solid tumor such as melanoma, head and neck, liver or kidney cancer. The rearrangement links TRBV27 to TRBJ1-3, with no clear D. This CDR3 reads CASSQLGTRGNTIYF. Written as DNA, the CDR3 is TGTGCCAGCAGTCAACTCGGTACTCGGGGAAACACCATATATTTT.